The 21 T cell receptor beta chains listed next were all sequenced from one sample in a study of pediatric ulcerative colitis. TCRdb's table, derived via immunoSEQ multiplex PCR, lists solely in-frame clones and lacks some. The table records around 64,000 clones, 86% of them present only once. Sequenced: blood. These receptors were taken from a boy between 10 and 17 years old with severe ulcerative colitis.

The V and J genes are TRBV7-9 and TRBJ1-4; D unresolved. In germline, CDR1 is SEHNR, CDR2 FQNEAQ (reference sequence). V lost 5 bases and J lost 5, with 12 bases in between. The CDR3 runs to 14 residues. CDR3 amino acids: CASSQVGSNEKLFF. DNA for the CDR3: TGTGCCAGCAGCCAGGTGGGGAGCAATGAAAAACTGTTTTTT.

The CDR3 DNA reads TGCAGCGCCGAACCGGGACTAGCGAACAATGAGCAGTTCTTC. This encodes CSAEPGLANNEQFF. This rearrangement joins TRBV29-1 to TRBJ2-1, with TRBD2 matching over 10 bases. The V segment lost 7 bases and the J segment 5 bases; nucleotides outside the gene matches: 8. Germline V CDR1 and CDR2: SQVTM, ANQGSEA. The CDR3 runs to 14 residues.

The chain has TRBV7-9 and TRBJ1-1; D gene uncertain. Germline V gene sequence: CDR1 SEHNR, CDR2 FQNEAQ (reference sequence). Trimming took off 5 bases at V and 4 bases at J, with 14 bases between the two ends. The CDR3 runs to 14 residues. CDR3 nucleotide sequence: TGTGCCAGCAGCCTAAAAGACGTGGGCACTGAAGCTTTCTTT. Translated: CASSLKDVGTEAFF.

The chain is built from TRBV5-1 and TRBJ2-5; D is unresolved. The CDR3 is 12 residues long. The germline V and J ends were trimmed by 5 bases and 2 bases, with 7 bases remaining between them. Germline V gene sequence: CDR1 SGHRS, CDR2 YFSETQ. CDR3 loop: CASRLVQETQYF. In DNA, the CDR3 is TGCGCCAGCAGGCTTGTACAAGAGACCCAGTACTTC.

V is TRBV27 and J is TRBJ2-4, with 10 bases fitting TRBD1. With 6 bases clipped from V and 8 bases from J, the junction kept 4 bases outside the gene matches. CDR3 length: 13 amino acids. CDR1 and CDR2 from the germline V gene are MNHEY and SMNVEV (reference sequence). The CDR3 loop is CASRPGTGDIQYF. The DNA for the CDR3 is TGTGCCAGCAGGCCCGGGACAGGGGACATTCAGTACTTC.

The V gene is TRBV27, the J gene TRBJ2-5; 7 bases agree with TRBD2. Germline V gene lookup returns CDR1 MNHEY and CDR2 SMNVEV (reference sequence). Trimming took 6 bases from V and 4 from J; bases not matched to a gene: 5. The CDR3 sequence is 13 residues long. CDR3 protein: CASRMSGTETQYF. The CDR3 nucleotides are TGTGCCAGCAGGATGAGCGGGACAGAGACCCAGTACTTC.

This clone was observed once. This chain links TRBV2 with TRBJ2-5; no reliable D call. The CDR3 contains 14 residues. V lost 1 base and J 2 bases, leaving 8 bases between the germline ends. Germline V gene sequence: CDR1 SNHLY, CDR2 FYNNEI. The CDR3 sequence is CASSEGPPQETQYF. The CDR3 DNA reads TGTGCCAGCAGTGAAGGCCCACCTCAAGAGACCCAGTACTTC.

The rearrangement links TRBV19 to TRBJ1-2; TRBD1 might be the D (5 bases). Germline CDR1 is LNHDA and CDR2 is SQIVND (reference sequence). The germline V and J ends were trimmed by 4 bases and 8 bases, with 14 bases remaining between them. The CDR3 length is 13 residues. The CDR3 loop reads CASSTDHRTGYTF. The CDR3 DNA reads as TGTGCCAGTAGTACGGACCACAGGACGGGCTACACCTTC.

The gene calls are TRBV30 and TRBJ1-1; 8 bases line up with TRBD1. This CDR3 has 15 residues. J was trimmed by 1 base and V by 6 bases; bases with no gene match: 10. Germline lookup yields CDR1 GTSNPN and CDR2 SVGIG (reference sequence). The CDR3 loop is CACLNRGKGNTEAFF. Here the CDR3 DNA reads TGTGCCTGCCTAAACAGGGGGAAGGGGAACACTGAAGCTTTCTTT. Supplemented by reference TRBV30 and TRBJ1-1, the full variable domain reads SQTIHQWPATLVQPVGSPLSLECTVEGTSNPNLYWYRQAAGRGLQLLFYSVGIGQISSEVPQNLSASRPQDRQFILSSKKLLLSDSGFYLCACLNRGKGNTEAFFGQGTRLTVV.

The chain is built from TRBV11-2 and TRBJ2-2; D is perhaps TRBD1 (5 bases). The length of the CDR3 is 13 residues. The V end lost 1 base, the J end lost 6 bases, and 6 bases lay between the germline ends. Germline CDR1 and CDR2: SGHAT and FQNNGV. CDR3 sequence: CASSLVGAGELFF. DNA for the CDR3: TGTGCCAGCAGCTTAGTAGGGGCCGGGGAGCTGTTTTTT.

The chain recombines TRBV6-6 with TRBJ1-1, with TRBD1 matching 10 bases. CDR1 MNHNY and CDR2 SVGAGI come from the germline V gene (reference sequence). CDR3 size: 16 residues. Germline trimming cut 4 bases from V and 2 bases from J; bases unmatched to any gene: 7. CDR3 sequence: CASSLPGQGFNTEAFF. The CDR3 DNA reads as TGTGCCAGCAGTTTGCCGGGACAGGGGTTTAACACTGAAGCTTTCTTT.

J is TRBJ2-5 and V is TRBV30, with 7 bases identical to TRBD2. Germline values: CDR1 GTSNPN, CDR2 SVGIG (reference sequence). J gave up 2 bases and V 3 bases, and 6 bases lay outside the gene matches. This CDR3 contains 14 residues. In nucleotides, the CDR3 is TGTGCCTGGAGCATGGGGGAGGGACAAGAGACCCAGTACTTC. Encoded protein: CAWSMGEGQETQYF.

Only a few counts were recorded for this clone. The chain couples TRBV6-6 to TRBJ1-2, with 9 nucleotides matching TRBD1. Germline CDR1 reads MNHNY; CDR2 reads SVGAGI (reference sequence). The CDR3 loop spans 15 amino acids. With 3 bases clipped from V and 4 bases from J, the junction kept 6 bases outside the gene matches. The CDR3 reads CASSYEPGQGYGYTF. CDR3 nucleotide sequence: TGTGCCAGCAGTTATGAGCCGGGACAGGGCTATGGCTACACCTTC.

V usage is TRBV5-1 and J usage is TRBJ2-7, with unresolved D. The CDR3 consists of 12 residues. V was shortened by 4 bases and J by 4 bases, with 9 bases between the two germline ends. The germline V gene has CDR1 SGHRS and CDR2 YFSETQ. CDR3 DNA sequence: TGCGCCAGCAGCCCGCTGGGGTACGAGCAGTACTTC. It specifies CASSPLGYEQYF.

The CDR3 nucleotides read TGCAGCGTTGGTTGGACAGTGGGGGGCGAGACCCAGTACTTC. Translated: CSVGWTVGGETQYF. The chain has TRBV29-1 and TRBJ2-5; either TRBD1 or TRBD2 may supply D (6 bases each). Per the germline V gene, CDR1 is SQVTM and CDR2 is ANQGSEA. Trimming removed 4 bases at V and 5 bases at J, with 17 bases between. This CDR3 is built from 14 residues.

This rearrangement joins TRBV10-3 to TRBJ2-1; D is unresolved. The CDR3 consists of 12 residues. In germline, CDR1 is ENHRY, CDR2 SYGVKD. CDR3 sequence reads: CASTGNYNEQFF. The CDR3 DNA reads TGTGCTTCGACTGGAAACTACAATGAGCAGTTCTTC.

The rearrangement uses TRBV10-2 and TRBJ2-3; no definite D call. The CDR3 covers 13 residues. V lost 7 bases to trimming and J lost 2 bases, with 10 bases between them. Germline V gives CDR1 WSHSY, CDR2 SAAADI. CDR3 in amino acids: CASTGGDTDTQYF. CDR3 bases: TGCGCCAGCACTGGTGGGGACACAGATACGCAGTATTTT.

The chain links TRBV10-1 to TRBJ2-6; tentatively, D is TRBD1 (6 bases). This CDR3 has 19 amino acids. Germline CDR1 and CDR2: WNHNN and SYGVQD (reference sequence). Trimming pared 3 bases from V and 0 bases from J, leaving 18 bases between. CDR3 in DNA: TGCGCCAGCAGTGATATAACAGGGATGGGGACCTCTGGGGCCAACGTCCTGACTTTC. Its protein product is CASSDITGMGTSGANVLTF.

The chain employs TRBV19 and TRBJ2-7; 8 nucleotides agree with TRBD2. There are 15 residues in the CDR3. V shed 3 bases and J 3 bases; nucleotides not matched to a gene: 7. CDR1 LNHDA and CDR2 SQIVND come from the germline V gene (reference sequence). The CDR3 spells CASSIEAGESYEQYF. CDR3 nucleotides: TGTGCCAGTAGTATCGAAGCGGGGGAGAGCTACGAGCAGTACTTC.

CDR3 coding DNA: TGTGCCAGCAGCTTTCGACAGGGACTAGTCGGAGGGGCCGACACCGGGGAGCTGTTTTTT. It specifies CASSFRQGLVGGADTGELFF. The rearrangement links TRBV7-6 to TRBJ2-2; D possibly corresponds to TRBD2 (8 bases). The V end was cut by 3 bases, the J end by 3 bases, with 26 bases between. This CDR3 has 20 amino acids. CDR1 and CDR2 (germline): SGHVS, FNYEAQ. Full variable domain (rest looked up from reference TRBV7-6 and TRBJ2-2): GAGVSQSPRYKVTKRGQDVALRCDPISGHVSLYWYRQALGQGPEFLTYFNYEAQQDKSGLPNDRFSAERPEGSISTLTIQRTEQRDSAMYRCASSFRQGLVGGADTGELFFGEGSRLTVL.

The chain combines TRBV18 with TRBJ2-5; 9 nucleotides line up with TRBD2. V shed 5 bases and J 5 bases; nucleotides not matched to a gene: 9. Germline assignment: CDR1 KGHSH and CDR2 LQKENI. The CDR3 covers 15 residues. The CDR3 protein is CASSSSAGGTETQYF. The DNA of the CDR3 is TGTGCCAGCTCATCATCAGCGGGAGGAACGGAGACCCAGTACTTC.